This entry describes one TCR beta chain. The antigen is not known. The donors, nominally healthy at sampling, likely had unrecorded immune exposures. This sample was taken from a study of cytomegalovirus exposure and HLA in healthy donors. General study results and limits: Later analysis identified a missense DCLRE1C variant that was linked to TCR beta V- and J-gene trimming. Cytomegalovirus association was assigned to about 150 TCR beta chains. Only CMV serostatus was available as immune exposure information.

In the PCR, 60 Vbeta and 13 Jbeta primers were used. Repertoires were generated with immunoSEQ multiplex PCR, while TCRdb's copy carries only in-frame clones and drops some. The repertoire consists of 140,000 or so clones, with 88% occurring once and the leading ten covering 0.5% to 0.65%. The V segment lost 8 bases and the J segment 5 bases; nucleotides outside the gene matches: 6. The CDR3 loop spans 13 amino acids. The germline V gene encodes CDR1 MNHEY and CDR2 SVGAGI. The clonotype was recovered from a woman aged 40 to 50 in good health and CMV-seronegative. The J gene is TRBJ2-3, the V gene TRBV6-5, with 8 bases that match TRBD1. Sequencing used PBMCs. As DNA, the CDR3 is TGTGCCAGCCAAACAGGGGGAGGAGATACGCAGTATTTT. Its translation: CASQTGGGDTQYF.